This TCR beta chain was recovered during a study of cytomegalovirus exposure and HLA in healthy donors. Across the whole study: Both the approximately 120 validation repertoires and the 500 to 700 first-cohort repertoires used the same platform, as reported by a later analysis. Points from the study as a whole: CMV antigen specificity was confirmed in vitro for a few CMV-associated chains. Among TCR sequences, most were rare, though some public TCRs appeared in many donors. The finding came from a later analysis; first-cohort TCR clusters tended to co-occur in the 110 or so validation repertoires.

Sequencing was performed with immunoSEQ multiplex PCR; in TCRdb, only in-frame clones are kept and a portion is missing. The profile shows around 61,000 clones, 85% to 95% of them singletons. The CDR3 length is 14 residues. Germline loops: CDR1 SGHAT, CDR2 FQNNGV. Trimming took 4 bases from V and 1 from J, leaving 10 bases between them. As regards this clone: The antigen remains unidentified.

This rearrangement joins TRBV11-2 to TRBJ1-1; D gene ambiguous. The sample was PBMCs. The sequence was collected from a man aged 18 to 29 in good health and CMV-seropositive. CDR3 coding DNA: TGTGCCAGCAGCTCCCGGAGCGGGAACACTGAAGCTTTCTTT. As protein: CASSSRSGNTEAFF.